Following are 13 T cell receptor beta chains from one sample sequenced in a study of T-cell memory formation after mild COVID-19. Each CDR3 protein is one row after TCRdb ran MiXCR on the 5' RACE reads. This sample has approximately 250,000 distinct CDR3 sequences; under 20% occur once, and the top ten carry 22%. Sequencing was carried out using PBMCs or a T cell subset sorted from them (not recorded which). These receptors were taken from a young man who had mild COVID-19 (a few samples of this study predate the infection). Cell type and time point are not known.

This clonotype was observed a few times. The chain is built from TRBV5-1 and TRBJ2-7, with TRBD2 matching over 14 bases. The CDR3 runs to 16 residues. The germline V gene encodes CDR1 SGHRS and CDR2 YFSETQ. With V trimmed by 4 bases and J by 2 bases, 5 bases remained unmatched. In DNA form, the CDR3 reads TGCGCCAGCAGCGGGACGACTAGCGGGGGGGCCTACGAGCAGTACTTC. Translated, it gives CASSGTTSGGAYEQYF.

The rearrangement links TRBV18 to TRBJ2-3; D is tentatively TRBD1 or TRBD2 (5 bases each). The CDR3 is 15 amino acids. CDR1 and CDR2 from the germline V gene are KGHSH and LQKENI. Trimming removed 1 base at V and 6 bases at J, with 14 bases between. This CDR3 reads CASSPRQRVGDTQYF. The CDR3 DNA sequence: TGTGCCAGCTCACCACGACAGAGGGTTGGCGATACGCAGTATTTT.

V gene TRBV7-9 combines with J gene TRBJ1-1; D not certain. CDR1 and CDR2 from the germline V gene are SEHNR and FQNEAQ (reference sequence). This CDR3 is built from 11 residues. V was trimmed by 4 bases and J by 11 bases, leaving 11 bases between them. This CDR3 is CASSSGGWAFF. The CDR3 bases are TGTGCCAGCAGCTCCGGCGGCTGGGCTTTCTTT.

The sample holds many counts of this clonotype. This rearrangement joins TRBV5-1 to TRBJ2-5; TRBD1 aligns across 7 bases. V shed 2 bases, J shed 4 bases, and the junction held 8 bases outside the gene matches. The CDR3 spans 15 residues. Germline V gene lookup returns CDR1 SGHRS and CDR2 YFSETQ. CDR3 sequence (DNA): TGCGCCAGCAGCTTTTCAACAGGGGCTAGAGAGACCCAGTACTTC. It translates to CASSFSTGARETQYF.

This clonotype has a handful of counts. The genes are TRBV19 and TRBJ1-5; D ambiguous. The CDR3 has 13 residues. Trimming took off 2 bases at V and 7 bases at J, with 9 bases between the two ends. CDR1 is LNHDA, CDR2 SQIVND, per germline (reference sequence). The CDR3 DNA follows: TGTGCCAGTAGTATAAGGGTATCACAGCCCCAGCATTTT. This codes for CASSIRVSQPQHF.

V usage is TRBV6-2 or TRBV6-3 and J usage is TRBJ2-7; 9 bases map to TRBD1. CDR3 size: 16 residues. The germline V gene encodes CDR1 MNHEY and CDR2 SVGEGT. J lost 2 bases, V lost 6 bases, and 11 bases had no gene match. This chain's CDR3 is CASRRLPGQGPYEQYF. In DNA, the CDR3 is TGTGCCAGCAGGAGGCTTCCGGGACAGGGACCCTACGAGCAGTACTTC.

Many counts were recorded for this clonotype. The chain combines TRBV5-1 with TRBJ2-3, with 8 bases aligning to TRBD1. V gave up 2 bases and J gave up 4 bases; unmatched junction bases: 6. The CDR3 contains 15 residues. From germline, CDR1 is SGHRS and CDR2 YFSETQ. CDR3: CASSFGQGGADTQYF. CDR3 DNA: TGCGCCAGCAGCTTCGGACAGGGTGGGGCAGATACGCAGTATTTT.

This clonotype was seen a handful of times. The chain has TRBV7-2 and TRBJ1-2; 9 nucleotides match TRBD1. J lost 7 bases, V lost 4 bases, and 13 bases had no gene match. This CDR3 comprises 16 residues. Germline values: CDR1 SGHTA, CDR2 FQGNSA. The CDR3 DNA is TGTGCCAGCAGCTCCTCACAGGGGGCAGGTTTAGGTGGCTACACCTTC. Its protein product is CASSSSQGAGLGGYTF.

The chain links TRBV20-1 to TRBJ2-5; no reliable D call. Germline V gives CDR1 DFQATT, CDR2 SNEGSKA (reference sequence). Trimming took 3 bases from V and 4 from J, leaving 3 bases between them. This CDR3 contains 10 residues. Here the CDR3 reads CSARGETQYF. CDR3 sequence (DNA): TGCAGTGCTAGGGGAGAGACCCAGTACTTC.

A few counts support this clonotype. V is TRBV6-5 and J is TRBJ1-5; D may be TRBD1 (6 bases). Between the trimmed V and J ends, which lost 6 bases and 9 bases, there was a span of 15 bases. Germline CDR1 is MNHEY and CDR2 is SVGAGI. This CDR3 comprises 13 residues. The CDR3 loop reads CASSPRGRAPQHF. The CDR3 DNA reads as TGTGCCAGCAGCCCCCGGGGGCGAGCGCCCCAGCATTTT.

There are a few counts of this clonotype. This chain joins TRBV2 and TRBJ2-1; the match to TRBD2 covers 8 bases. Germline CDR1 and CDR2: SNHLY and FYNNEI. The CDR3 covers 11 residues. The ends lost 5 bases at V and 13 bases at J; junction bases unmatched: 4. This CDR3 reads CASSTGGDQFF. In DNA, the CDR3 is TGTGCCAGCAGTACGGGGGGGGACCAGTTCTTC.

The V gene is TRBV27, the J gene TRBJ2-7, with D possibly matching TRBD2 (6 bases). Trimming cost V 6 bases and J 1 base, with 10 bases left between them. Germline CDR1 reads MNHEY; CDR2 reads SMNVEV (reference sequence). The CDR3 consists of 13 residues. DNA for the CDR3: TGTGCCAGCAGGGACGGGAGTTCCTACGAGCAGTACGTC. Protein: CASRDGSSYEQYV.

The V and J genes are TRBV6-6 and TRBJ2-4; D is undetermined. Germline V CDR1 and CDR2: MNHNY, SVGAGI (reference sequence). V was pared by 5 bases and J by 6 bases, with 14 bases between. CDR3 length equals 14 residues. CDR3 DNA sequence: TGTGCCAGCAGTCCCGCGACCTCCGGAAACATTCAGTACTTC. Amino acid sequence: CASSPATSGNIQYF.